Listed below are T cell receptor beta chains from one sample, sequenced in a study of T cell responses to AZD1222 COVID-19 vaccine. The table came from immunoSEQ multiplex PCR; TCRdb's copy has only in-frame clones and leaves some out. The repertoire holds about 160,000 clones, with roughly 90% as singletons. The input for sequencing was peripheral blood, taken 28 days after the second AZD1222 dose. The receptors come from an adult who received the AZD1222 COVID-19 vaccine. Both conserved end residues are part of each CDR3. Each record gives: CDR3 protein, CDR3 DNA, D gene, J gene, V gene, clone size. The D gene is left open where the match is weak. Only part of the rows carry a size: once, few, many, or a class if the clone is expanded.

CDR3aa: CASSSPTGGENIQYF
CDR3nt: TGTGCCAGCAGTTCCCCTACAGGGGGCGAAAACATTCAGTACTTC
d_gene: TRBD1
j_gene: TRBJ2-4
v_gene: TRBV28
abundance: -

CDR3aa: CSSGAFYQPQHF
CDR3nt: TGCTCATCGGGGGCTTTTTATCAGCCCCAGCATTTT
d_gene: -
j_gene: TRBJ1-5
v_gene: TRBV6-5
abundance: -

CDR3aa: CASSDGAGVSQPQHF
CDR3nt: TGTGCCAGCAGTGACGGGGCAGGTGTTTCCCAGCCCCAGCATTTT
d_gene: -
j_gene: TRBJ1-5
v_gene: TRBV2
abundance: -

CDR3aa: CATSRDRVPTNEKLFF
CDR3nt: TGTGCCACCAGCAGAGATCGGGTCCCAACTAATGAAAAACTGTTTTTT
d_gene: -
j_gene: TRBJ1-4
v_gene: TRBV15
abundance: once

CDR3aa: CASSPQAAQNEKLFF
CDR3nt: TGTGCCAGCTCACCACAGGCAGCACAAAATGAAAAACTGTTTTTT
d_gene: -
j_gene: TRBJ1-4
v_gene: TRBV18
abundance: few

CDR3aa: CATPLWDRKADTQYF
CDR3nt: TGTGCCACCCCTCTGTGGGACAGGAAGGCAGATACGCAGTATTTT
d_gene: TRBD1
j_gene: TRBJ2-3
v_gene: TRBV24-1
abundance: -

CDR3aa: CASSAMLRPQHF
CDR3nt: TGTGCCAGTAGTGCCATGCTCCGGCCCCAGCATTTT
d_gene: -
j_gene: TRBJ1-5
v_gene: TRBV19
abundance: -

CDR3aa: CASQRTENTGELFF
CDR3nt: TGTGCCAGCCAACGGACAGAAAACACCGGGGAGCTGTTTTTT
d_gene: -
j_gene: TRBJ2-2
v_gene: TRBV19
abundance: -

CDR3aa: CASSYSTGGSSNQPQHF
CDR3nt: TGTGCCAGCAGTTACTCCACAGGGGGCTCCAGCAATCAGCCCCAGCATTTT
d_gene: TRBD1
j_gene: TRBJ1-5
v_gene: TRBV6-2/TRBV6-3
abundance: -

CDR3aa: CASSPRGGTGALRTGELFF
CDR3nt: TGTGCCAGCAGCCCGCGGGGGGGGACAGGGGCCCTGAGGACCGGGGAGCTGTTTTTT
d_gene: -
j_gene: TRBJ2-2
v_gene: TRBV11-3
abundance: few

CDR3aa: CASSQQETQYF
CDR3nt: TGTGCCAGCAGCCAGCAAGAGACCCAGTACTTC
d_gene: -
j_gene: TRBJ2-5
v_gene: TRBV3-1/TRBV3-2
abundance: -

CDR3aa: CASRPAGGFSSYNSPLHF
CDR3nt: TGTGCCAGCAGACCTGCAGGGGGCTTCAGCTCCTATAATTCACCCCTCCACTTT
d_gene: TRBD1
j_gene: TRBJ1-6
v_gene: TRBV27
abundance: -

CDR3aa: CASSSFTQGEETQYF
CDR3nt: TGTGCCAGCAGCTCTTTTACCCAGGGCGAAGAGACCCAGTACTTC
d_gene: -
j_gene: TRBJ2-5
v_gene: TRBV7-9
abundance: -

CDR3aa: CASSGGGRRSNQPQHF
CDR3nt: TGTGCCAGCAGTGGAGGAGGGAGGCGGAGCAATCAGCCCCAGCATTTT
d_gene: -
j_gene: TRBJ1-5
v_gene: TRBV2
abundance: -

CDR3aa: CASRTGTLYEQYF
CDR3nt: TGTGCCAGCAGAACCGGGACCCTCTACGAGCAGTACTTC
d_gene: -
j_gene: TRBJ2-7
v_gene: TRBV2
abundance: -

CDR3aa: CAARDSGANVLTF
CDR3nt: TGTGCCGCGCGCGATTCTGGGGCCAACGTCCTGACTTTC
d_gene: -
j_gene: TRBJ2-6
v_gene: TRBV7-2
abundance: -

CDR3aa: CASSFVTGQGYNEQFF
CDR3nt: TGTGCCAGCAGCTTCGTAACGGGACAGGGGTACAATGAGCAGTTCTTC
d_gene: TRBD1
j_gene: TRBJ2-1
v_gene: TRBV7-2
abundance: -

CDR3aa: CASSQGDLNTIYF
CDR3nt: TGTGCCAGCAGCCAGGGAGATCTAAACACCATATATTTT
d_gene: -
j_gene: TRBJ1-3
v_gene: TRBV3-1/TRBV3-2
abundance: -

CDR3aa: CASSPTGTVNQPQHF
CDR3nt: TGTGCCAGCTCACCGACTGGGACAGTTAATCAGCCCCAGCATTTT
d_gene: TRBD1
j_gene: TRBJ1-5
v_gene: TRBV18
abundance: -

CDR3aa: CASSYLWDSFNYGYTF
CDR3nt: TGTGCCAGCAGTTATTTGTGGGACAGTTTTAACTATGGCTACACCTTC
d_gene: TRBD1
j_gene: TRBJ1-2
v_gene: TRBV6-2/TRBV6-3
abundance: once

CDR3aa: CASSDPGQGGRTEAFF
CDR3nt: TGTGCCAGCAGTGACCCGGGACAGGGGGGAAGAACTGAAGCTTTCTTT
d_gene: TRBD1
j_gene: TRBJ1-1
v_gene: TRBV9
abundance: -

CDR3aa: CASSEQGASYEQYF
CDR3nt: TGTGCCAGCAGTGAGCAGGGGGCAAGCTACGAGCAGTACTTC
d_gene: TRBD1
j_gene: TRBJ2-7
v_gene: TRBV25-1
abundance: once

CDR3aa: CASRHQAGGPPQQYF
CDR3nt: TGTGCCAGCCGACATCAGGCAGGCGGCCCCCCCCAGCAGTACTTC
d_gene: -
j_gene: TRBJ2-7
v_gene: TRBV6-6
abundance: -

CDR3aa: CASSYGQAVYGYTF
CDR3nt: TGTGCCAGCAGCTACGGACAGGCCGTTTATGGCTACACCTTC
d_gene: TRBD1
j_gene: TRBJ1-2
v_gene: TRBV5-6
abundance: -

CDR3aa: CASSRTQDFNTEAFF
CDR3nt: TGTGCCAGTAGTCGGACACAGGACTTTAACACTGAAGCTTTCTTT
d_gene: -
j_gene: TRBJ1-1
v_gene: TRBV19
abundance: few

CDR3aa: CASSQGVAGGGETQYF
CDR3nt: TGCGCCAGCAGCCAAGGGGTAGCGGGGGGCGGGGAGACCCAGTACTTC
d_gene: TRBD2
j_gene: TRBJ2-5
v_gene: TRBV4-3
abundance: -

CDR3aa: CASSLSFTSEGAYEQYF
CDR3nt: TGCGCCAGCAGCTTGTCCTTCACATCTGAAGGGGCCTACGAGCAGTACTTC
d_gene: -
j_gene: TRBJ2-7
v_gene: TRBV5-1
abundance: -

CDR3aa: CASSPGLNEKLFF
CDR3nt: TGTGCCAGCAGCCCCGGACTTAATGAAAAACTGTTTTTT
d_gene: -
j_gene: TRBJ1-4
v_gene: TRBV5-4
abundance: -

CDR3aa: CASSYSNVNEQFF
CDR3nt: TGTGCCAGCAGTTACTCGAATGTTAATGAGCAGTTCTTC
d_gene: -
j_gene: TRBJ2-1
v_gene: TRBV6-5
abundance: few

CDR3aa: CASSPGTGSQPQHF
CDR3nt: TGTGCCAGCAGCCCTGGGACAGGGAGTCAGCCCCAGCATTTT
d_gene: TRBD1
j_gene: TRBJ1-5
v_gene: TRBV3-1/TRBV3-2
abundance: -

CDR3aa: CASSLSDYGYTF
CDR3nt: TGTGCCAGCAGCCTCTCGGACTATGGCTACACCTTC
d_gene: -
j_gene: TRBJ1-2
v_gene: TRBV7-8
abundance: -

CDR3aa: CASSQDGLTGEAFF
CDR3nt: TGTGCCAGCAGCCAGGACGGATTAACCGGGGAAGCTTTCTTT
d_gene: -
j_gene: TRBJ1-1
v_gene: TRBV11-3
abundance: -

CDR3aa: CASRDREPNTEAFF
CDR3nt: TGTGCCAGCAGGGACAGGGAACCAAACACTGAAGCTTTCTTT
d_gene: TRBD1
j_gene: TRBJ1-1
v_gene: TRBV2
abundance: -

CDR3aa: CASSQAGGKNEKLFF
CDR3nt: TGTGCCAGCAGCCAAGCTGGCGGGAAGAATGAAAAACTGTTTTTT
d_gene: -
j_gene: TRBJ1-4
v_gene: TRBV3-1/TRBV3-2
abundance: -

CDR3aa: CASSFNGYEQYF
CDR3nt: TGTGCCAGCAGCTTTAACGGTTACGAGCAGTACTTC
d_gene: -
j_gene: TRBJ2-7
v_gene: TRBV11-2
abundance: once

CDR3aa: CASSFGRSKGQGGQPQHF
CDR3nt: TGTGCCAGCAGCTTTGGGCGCTCGAAAGGACAGGGGGGTCAGCCCCAGCATTTT
d_gene: TRBD1
j_gene: TRBJ1-5
v_gene: TRBV7-9
abundance: -

CDR3aa: CATSDSRPWDTQYF
CDR3nt: TGTGCCACCAGTGATTCCCGACCCTGGGATACGCAGTATTTT
d_gene: -
j_gene: TRBJ2-3
v_gene: TRBV24-1
abundance: -

CDR3aa: CASVRGTRDTGELFF
CDR3nt: TGCGCCAGTGTCAGGGGGACGCGAGACACCGGGGAGCTGTTTTTT
d_gene: TRBD1
j_gene: TRBJ2-2
v_gene: TRBV5-1
abundance: once

CDR3aa: CASSLVSAAEAFF
CDR3nt: TGTGCCAGCAGTTTGGTAAGCGCGGCTGAAGCTTTCTTT
d_gene: -
j_gene: TRBJ1-1
v_gene: TRBV27
abundance: -

CDR3aa: CASSLGWDAREQYF
CDR3nt: TGTGCCAGCAGCTTGGGGTGGGACGCGAGGGAGCAGTACTTC
d_gene: -
j_gene: TRBJ2-7
v_gene: TRBV5-6
abundance: -